The next 22 T cell receptor beta chains were all read from a single sample in a study of early T cells in non-severe SARS-CoV-2 infection. TCRdb reanalysed the 5' RACE reads using MiXCR and keeps one entry per CDR3 protein. Among around 40,000 distinct CDR3 sequences listed, about 5.8% were seen once. The sequencing sample was made of whole blood. The origin of the receptors is an adult who was a healthcare worker with PCR-confirmed SARS-CoV-2 infection or an uninfected control (not recorded which).

The chain is built from TRBV6-1 and TRBJ1-3, with 7 bases that match TRBD1. Trimming at V came to 6 bases and at J to 7 bases, leaving 12 bases not matched to a gene. The germline gives CDR1 MNHNS, CDR2 SASEGT. CDR3 length: 15 amino acids. Written as DNA, the CDR3 is TGTGCCAGCAGCACCACTCTTGGGACAGACAACACCATATATTTT. Protein product: CASSTTLGTDNTIYF.

The rearrangement links TRBV12-3 or TRBV12-4 to TRBJ1-1; D unclear. The CDR3 is 14 residues long. V dropped 5 bases and J dropped 10 bases, with 20 bases sitting between them. The CDR3 nucleotides read TGTGCCAGCAGTCAACACTCGGGCTTTCAGGCAGCTTTCTTT. Translation gives CASSQHSGFQAAFF.

This clonotype was seen many times. This rearrangement joins TRBV30 to TRBJ2-1; 11 positions match TRBD2. V dropped 5 bases and J dropped 6; count of bases not matched to a gene: 3. This CDR3 comprises 13 residues. CDR1 GTSNPN and CDR2 SVGIG come from the germline V gene (reference sequence). The CDR3 loop is CAWVAGGVNEQFF. CDR3 bases: TGTGCCTGGGTAGCGGGAGGGGTCAATGAGCAGTTCTTC.

The genes are TRBV6-6 and TRBJ2-2, with 10 positions matching TRBD2. CDR3 length: 18 amino acids. In germline, CDR1 is MNHNY, CDR2 SVGAGI (reference sequence). Germline trimming cut 5 bases from V and 2 bases from J; bases unmatched to any gene: 11. The CDR3 spells CASSPPKSGRVNTGELFF. CDR3 DNA sequence: TGTGCCAGCAGTCCTCCCAAAAGCGGGAGGGTAAACACCGGGGAGCTGTTTTTT.

This clonotype was recorded at least ten times. The V call is TRBV7-9, the J call TRBJ2-1; 9 bases agree with TRBD2. The CDR3 runs 15 residues. Germline loops: CDR1 SEHNR, CDR2 FQNEAQ (reference sequence). V lost 1 base, J lost 8 bases, and 6 bases stayed unmatched. The CDR3 loop reads CASSLGSGRIDEQFF. CDR3 DNA: TGTGCCAGCAGCTTAGGGAGCGGGAGGATCGATGAGCAGTTCTTC.

This clonotype was seen at least ten times. This rearrangement joins TRBV18 to TRBJ2-2; no definite D call. Trimming took off 5 bases at V and 6 bases at J, with 4 bases between the two ends. CDR1 is KGHSH, CDR2 LQKENI, per germline. The CDR3 length is 11 residues. The CDR3 DNA reads TGTGCCAGCTCAGTTTCCGGGGAGCTGTTTTTT. This encodes CASSVSGELFF.

The chain links TRBV20-1 to TRBJ1-4; D gene unclear. CDR3 length: 13 amino acids. V lost 4 bases to trimming and J lost 8 bases, with 14 bases between them. From germline, CDR1 is DFQATT and CDR2 SNEGSKA (reference sequence). DNA for the CDR3: TGCAGTGCTAAAAGCACGGCGCGAGAAAAACTGTTTTTT. It is translated as CSAKSTAREKLFF.

This clonotype was found a few times. The chain has TRBV20-1 and TRBJ2-3; TRBD2 matches 10 bases. V shed 3 bases and J 6 bases; nucleotides not matched to a gene: 9. The germline CDR1 and CDR2 sequences are DFQATT and SNEGSKA (reference sequence). This CDR3 region has 15 residues. CDR3 sequence reads: CSASRTSGPRDTQYF. For the CDR3, the DNA is TGCAGTGCTAGTAGGACTAGCGGTCCTCGGGATACGCAGTATTTT.

This rearrangement joins TRBV5-5 to TRBJ2-5, with 10 bases lining up with TRBD2. CDR1 and CDR2 from the germline V gene are SGHKS and YYEKEE (reference sequence). This CDR3 is built from 14 residues. Trimming cost V 4 bases and J 2 bases; bases outside gene matches: 2. CDR3 DNA: TGTGCCAGCAGCCAGACTAGCGGGCAAGAGACCCAGTACTTC. This sequence encodes CASSQTSGQETQYF.

The chain joins TRBV20-1 to TRBJ2-3, with 10 bases fitting TRBD2. The V gene end was trimmed by 4 bases and the J gene end by 0 bases; junction bases not matched to a gene: 10. CDR3 length: 17 residues. Germline CDR1 is DFQATT and CDR2 is SNEGSKA (reference sequence). CDR3 bases: TGCAGTGCTATTCTAGCGGGGGCCCTCCTGAGCACAGATACGCAGTATTTT. As protein: CSAILAGALLSTDTQYF.

This clonotype occurred many times. The V call is TRBV29-1, the J call TRBJ2-7; 8 bases are a match to TRBD1. Germline loops: CDR1 SQVTM, CDR2 ANQGSEA. The CDR3 runs to 13 residues. Trimming cost V 5 bases and J 2 bases; bases outside gene matches: 5. The CDR3 spells CSVRAGGPYEQYF. DNA of the CDR3: TGCAGCGTTAGGGCAGGGGGCCCCTACGAGCAGTACTTC.

This clonotype showed up just a few times. This chain joins TRBV12-3 or TRBV12-4 and TRBJ2-1, with 8 bases aligning to TRBD1. The V and J ends lost 4 bases and 5 bases, in that order; junction bases with no gene match: 7. The CDR3 totals 15 residues. The CDR3 DNA reads as TGTGCCAGCAGTTCGTACCAGGGGGCGCACAATGAGCAGTTCTTC. Translated, it gives CASSSYQGAHNEQFF.

This clonotype has a handful of counts. In nucleotides, the CDR3 is TGTGCCATCAGTGGGTCCCGGGACAGGGACGAGCAGTACTTC. This codes for CAISGSRDRDEQYF. The chain recombines TRBV10-3 with TRBJ2-7, with 9 bases that match TRBD1. Germline values: CDR1 ENHRY, CDR2 SYGVKD. Trimming removed 4 bases from V and 5 bases from J; junction bases left unmatched: 6. The CDR3 totals 14 residues.

This clonotype was detected a few times. This chain uses TRBV7-2 with TRBJ1-1; D is uncertain. Germline-derived CDR1 and CDR2 are SGHTA and FQGNSA. The V gene lost 3 bases and the J gene lost 7 bases, with 9 bases spanning the gap. The CDR3 consists of 12 residues. The CDR3 is CASSFSGSEAFF. The DNA of the CDR3 is TGTGCCAGCAGCTTTTCGGGCAGTGAAGCTTTCTTT.

Only a few counts were recorded for this clonotype. This chain uses TRBV7-7 with TRBJ2-7; D gene ambiguous. CDR1 is SSHAT and CDR2 is FNYEAQ in the germline V gene (reference sequence). The ends were cut back, 6 bases at V and 3 bases at J, with 18 bases in the middle. The CDR3 is made up of 15 amino acids. CDR3 bases: TGTGCCAGCAGGGTTATTGGGTTATCGGACTACGAGCAGTACTTC. Residues: CASRVIGLSDYEQYF.

At least ten counts were recorded for this clonotype. The chain employs TRBV28 and TRBJ2-1; D is perhaps TRBD1 (6 bases). The V gene lost 5 bases and the J gene lost 3 bases, with 11 bases spanning the gap. Germline V gives CDR1 MDHEN, CDR2 SYDVKM. CDR3 size: 14 residues. The CDR3 loop reads CASSPRQVYNEQFF. CDR3 DNA: TGTGCCAGCAGTCCGCGACAGGTCTACAATGAGCAGTTCTTC.

This clonotype was picked up many times. This chain joins TRBV6-6 and TRBJ1-2; 9 bases align to TRBD1. This CDR3 comprises 13 residues. Germline assignment: CDR1 MNHNY and CDR2 SVGAGI (reference sequence). The V segment lost 7 bases and the J segment 3 bases; nucleotides outside the gene matches: 3. CDR3 in DNA: TGTGCCAGCATACGGGACAGGGACTATGGCTACACCTTC. The encoded protein is CASIRDRDYGYTF.

Concerning this clonotype itself: The junction and the germline gene differ at one end; a read error may be behind it. V is TRBV27 and J is TRBJ2-2; TRBD2 aligns across 13 bases. This CDR3 is 16 amino acids long. The germline V gene has CDR1 MNHEY and CDR2 SMNVEV (reference sequence). The CDR3 DNA follows: TGTGCCAGCACCGGGACTAGCGGGACAAACACCGGGGAGCCGTTTTTT. Its translation: CASTGTSGTNTGEPFF.

This clonotype appeared many times. The J gene is TRBJ1-2, the V gene TRBV19; 8 bases are shared with TRBD1. The CDR3 is 14 residues long. The germline V gene encodes CDR1 LNHDA and CDR2 SQIVND (reference sequence). V shed 1 base, J shed 8 bases, and the junction held 6 bases outside the gene matches. The CDR3 protein is CASSIAGGERGYTF. DNA of the CDR3: TGTGCCAGTAGTATAGCAGGGGGCGAGCGGGGCTACACCTTC.

This clonotype was observed at least ten times. The rearrangement uses TRBV27 and TRBJ2-1; 7 bases line up with TRBD2. After removal of 2 bases from V and 6 bases from J, the junction contained 4 bases not matched to a gene. The germline V gene encodes CDR1 MNHEY and CDR2 SMNVEV (reference sequence). The CDR3 length is 14 residues. CDR3 protein: CASSLRASGNEQFF. In DNA form, the CDR3 reads TGTGCCAGCAGTTTAAGGGCTAGCGGCAATGAGCAGTTCTTC.

This clonotype was observed at least ten times. The V gene is TRBV20-1, the J gene TRBJ2-7; the D gene is possibly TRBD1 (5 bases). The CDR3 sequence is 15 residues long. With 1 base removed from V and 6 bases from J, the gap between germline ends came to 19 bases. In germline, CDR1 is DFQATT, CDR2 SNEGSKA (reference sequence). The CDR3 region has the DNA TGCAGTGCTAGAGCTGGTCAGGGAACCCCAAGCGAGCAGTACTTC. Protein sequence: CSARAGQGTPSEQYF.

This clonotype was picked up many times. The V and J genes are TRBV28 and TRBJ2-7, with TRBD2 identical over 12 bases. This CDR3 spans 17 amino acids. Germline V gives CDR1 MDHEN, CDR2 SYDVKM. Trimming at V came to 4 bases and at J to 7 bases, leaving 14 bases not matched to a gene. The CDR3 DNA follows: TGTGCCAGCAGTTCGTTGCGACTAGCGGGAGTATATCGTGAGCAGTACTTC. This gives the protein CASSSLRLAGVYREQYF.